Shown below are 22 T cell receptor beta chains from a single sample sequenced in a study of T cells after yellow fever vaccination. TCRdb reprocessed the 5' RACE reads via MiXCR and lists one record per CDR3 protein. Of fewer than 450,000 distinct CDR3 sequences in the sample, around 3.9% are singletons; the top ten hold 20% to 25%. The input for sequencing was PBMCs, taken 5 days after the yellow fever booster vaccination. These receptors all come from a man between 18 and 35 years old who received the YFV17D yellow fever vaccine.

This clonotype has only a few counts. The CDR3 spells CASSLGGLKENEQFF. The CDR3 DNA follows: TGTGCCAGCAGTTTAGGCGGACTAAAGGAGAATGAGCAGTTCTTC. The chain recombines TRBV12-3 or TRBV12-4 with TRBJ2-1, with D possibly TRBD2 on 6 matching bases. The germline V and J ends were trimmed by 1 base and 7 bases, with 14 bases remaining between them. The CDR3 has 15 residues.

This clonotype was found many times. The chain joins TRBV28 to TRBJ1-5; D unresolved. Trimming took 4 bases from V and 2 from J, leaving 3 bases between them. Germline V gene sequence: CDR1 MDHEN, CDR2 SYDVKM. CDR3 size: 12 residues. CDR3 sequence (DNA): TGTGCCAGCAGTTGGGGCAATCAGCCCCAGCATTTT. Amino acids: CASSWGNQPQHF.

A few counts support this clonotype. The chain has TRBV20-1 and TRBJ2-1, with TRBD2 identical over 10 bases. Germline CDR1 reads DFQATT; CDR2 reads SNEGSKA (reference sequence). CDR3 size: 14 residues. After removal of 5 bases from V and 6 bases from J, the junction contained 7 bases not matched to a gene. The CDR3 protein is CSAGASGGPNEQFF. CDR3 nucleotides: TGCAGTGCTGGAGCTAGCGGGGGCCCCAATGAGCAGTTCTTC.

This rearrangement joins TRBV29-1 to TRBJ2-5; unclear D gene. This CDR3 comprises 13 residues. Germline-derived CDR1 and CDR2 are SQVTM and ANQGSEA. V lost 1 base and J lost 2, with 8 bases in between. The CDR3 nucleotides read TGCAGCGTTGAAGTTCGGTTACAAGAGACCCAGTACTTC. This encodes CSVEVRLQETQYF.

This clonotype has a count of ten or more. V is TRBV7-9 and J is TRBJ1-2; D is unclear. This CDR3 region has 13 residues. The V gene lost 3 bases and the J gene lost 4 bases, with 9 bases spanning the gap. Germline V gene data show CDR1 as SEHNR and CDR2 as FQNEAQ (reference sequence). Here the CDR3 DNA reads TGTGCCAGCAGCTTCGGCCGATTCTATGGCTACACCTTC. The encoded protein is CASSFGRFYGYTF.

In its sample, this clonotype was seen many times. V usage is TRBV12-3 or TRBV12-4 and J usage is TRBJ2-5, with 7 bases aligning to TRBD1. This CDR3 has 13 residues. Trimming cost V 6 bases and J 5 bases; bases outside gene matches: 6. The CDR3 region is CASSTGDGETQYF. The CDR3 bases are TGTGCCAGCAGCACAGGGGACGGGGAGACCCAGTACTTC.

The chain combines TRBV5-1 with TRBJ1-1; D is unresolved. Germline-derived CDR1 and CDR2 are SGHRS and YFSETQ. Deletions cut 5 bases from V and 3 bases from J, with 14 bases between. The CDR3 runs to 14 residues. CDR3 coding DNA: TGCGCCAGCAGGTCAGAAGCGACCCACACTGAAGCTTTCTTT. Its translation: CASRSEATHTEAFF.

In its sample, this clonotype was seen a few times. The V and J genes are TRBV7-2 and TRBJ2-7; D gene ambiguous. The CDR3 extends over 13 amino acids. Germline V gives CDR1 SGHTA, CDR2 FQGNSA. V lost 3 bases to trimming and J lost 2 bases, with 8 bases between them. The CDR3 DNA reads TGTGCCAGCAGCTTTTTGGGTCCCTACGAGCAGTACTTC. This sequence encodes CASSFLGPYEQYF. The complete variable domain, with remaining parts taken from reference TRBV7-2 and TRBJ2-7, reads GAGVSQSPSNKVTEKGKDVELRCDPISGHTALYWYRQSLGQGLEFLIYFQGNSAPDKSGLPSDRFSAERTGGSVSTLTIQRTQQEDSAVYLCASSFLGPYEQYFGPGTRLTVT.

V is TRBV10-3 and J is TRBJ2-2, with 11 nucleotides matching TRBD1. This CDR3 contains 16 residues. After removal of 5 bases from V and 4 bases from J, the junction contained 6 bases not matched to a gene. Germline CDR1 ENHRY, CDR2 SYGVKD. CDR3 sequence reads: CAISTRDRGSTGELFF. CDR3 DNA: TGTGCCATCAGTACCCGGGACAGGGGGTCCACCGGGGAGCTGTTTTTT.

This clonotype was seen only a few times. The rearrangement uses TRBV7-9 and TRBJ1-6; D remains unclear. Germline values: CDR1 SEHNR, CDR2 FQNEAQ (reference sequence). The CDR3 covers 16 residues. Trimming took 1 base from V and 0 from J, leaving 7 bases between them. Here the CDR3 DNA reads TGTGCCAGCAGCTTAGTTGGGAGCTCCTATAATTCACCCCTCCACTTT. Translated, it gives CASSLVGSSYNSPLHF.

In its sample, this clonotype was seen a few times. This sequence joins TRBV4-3 and TRBJ2-5; D is uncertain. Germline lookup yields CDR1 LGHNA and CDR2 YSLEER. V was clipped by 0 bases and J by 5 bases, with 7 bases between them. The CDR3 consists of 13 residues. The CDR3 reads CASSQEVGETQYF. The CDR3, as DNA: TGCGCCAGCAGCCAAGAAGTGGGGGAGACCCAGTACTTC.

This clonotype was counted between two and nine times. The chain uses TRBV7-2 and TRBJ2-6; no reliable D call. Trimming shortened V by 6 bases and J by 2 bases, and 8 bases separated the two germline ends. Germline CDR1 reads SGHTA; CDR2 reads FQGNSA. The CDR3 has 14 amino acids. The CDR3 protein is CASSYRPGANVLTF. CDR3 bases: TGTGCCAGCAGTTACCGACCTGGGGCCAACGTCCTGACTTTC.

The gene calls are TRBV29-1 and TRBJ2-5, with D unresolved. CDR3 length equals 11 residues. V was cut by 7 bases and J by 5 bases, with 11 bases left in between. Looked up from germline, CDR1 is SQVTM and CDR2 is ANQGSEA. The CDR3 nucleotides are TGCAGCGGAGGAATAAGGGAGACCCAGTACTTC. As protein: CSGGIRETQYF.

This clonotype has more than one count but fewer than ten. V gene TRBV5-1 combines with J gene TRBJ2-1, with TRBD2 identical over 13 bases. Germline loops: CDR1 SGHRS, CDR2 YFSETQ. Germline trimming cut 4 bases from V and 0 bases from J; bases unmatched to any gene: 4. The CDR3 totals 17 residues. The CDR3 coding sequence is TGCGCCAGCAGCCCCGGACTAGCGGGGGTCTCCTACAATGAGCAGTTCTTC. This codes for CASSPGLAGVSYNEQFF.

This clonotype came up a few times. The chain carries TRBV12-3 or TRBV12-4 and TRBJ2-7, with 10 bases aligning to TRBD1. The CDR3 has 16 amino acids. V lost 5 bases and J lost 5; bases outside the gene matches: 12. The CDR3 bases are TGTGCCAGCAGTCGCCTCCTCGGGACAGGGGAGAACGAGCAGTACTTC. This encodes CASSRLLGTGENEQYF.

This clonotype was seen at least ten times. J is TRBJ1-5 and V is TRBV6-5; no clear D. This CDR3 is built from 13 residues. V lost 5 bases to trimming and J lost 0 bases, with 5 bases between them. The germline V gene encodes CDR1 MNHEY and CDR2 SVGAGI. CDR3 protein: CASSPRSNQPQHF. CDR3 DNA: TGTGCCAGCAGTCCCCGTAGCAATCAGCCCCAGCATTTT.

V and J are TRBV19 and TRBJ1-1; perhaps TRBD1 as D (5 bases). Germline V gene data show CDR1 as LNHDA and CDR2 as SQIVND (reference sequence). The CDR3 is 14 residues long. V gave up 3 bases and J gave up 2 bases, with 10 bases separating them. The CDR3 here is CASSMGGCNTEAFF. DNA for the CDR3: TGTGCCAGTAGTATGGGGGGTTGTAACACTGAAGCTTTCTTT.

This clonotype was observed a handful of times. The V and J genes are TRBV10-3 and TRBJ1-2; D is undetermined. Looked up from germline, CDR1 is ENHRY and CDR2 is SYGVKD. Trimming took off 0 bases at V and 4 bases at J, with 18 bases between the two ends. CDR3 size: 17 residues. CDR3 coding DNA: TGTGCCATCAGTGAGTCGAATGCTCGTGGGATGGGCTATGGCTACACCTTC. Translated: CAISESNARGMGYGYTF.

The V and J genes are TRBV7-6 and TRBJ1-6; 10 bases line up with TRBD1. V dropped 1 base and J dropped 8; count of bases not matched to a gene: 2. CDR1 is SGHVS and CDR2 is FNYEAQ in the germline V gene. The length of the CDR3 is 15 residues. This chain's CDR3 is CASSLGQGAHSPLHF. The CDR3, as DNA: TGTGCCAGCAGCTTAGGACAGGGGGCGCATTCACCCCTCCACTTT.

This clonotype has at least ten counts. The chain is built from TRBV5-1 and TRBJ1-4; 7 positions match TRBD1. The V gene's germline CDR1 is SGHRS and CDR2 YFSETQ. V lost 3 bases and J lost 10; bases outside the gene matches: 9. This CDR3 has 14 amino acids. For the CDR3, the DNA is TGCGCCAGCAGCTCGGACAGGAATTCGGCAAAACTGTTTTTT. Protein sequence: CASSSDRNSAKLFF.

This clonotype showed up many times. The chain carries TRBV18 and TRBJ2-1; D is unresolved. The germline V gene has CDR1 KGHSH and CDR2 LQKENI. The length of the CDR3 is 11 residues. Trimming pared 6 bases from V and 13 bases from J, leaving 13 bases between. In nucleotides, the CDR3 is TGTGCCAGCTCCGACCAAGAAAGACAGTTCTTC. As protein: CASSDQERQFF.

The genes are TRBV11-2 and TRBJ2-1, with D perhaps TRBD1 (5 bases). The germline CDR1 and CDR2 sequences are SGHAT and FQNNGV. CDR3 size: 15 residues. The V end was cut by 7 bases, the J end by 3 bases, with 16 bases between. The CDR3 loop reads CASNPLGQSYNEQFF. The DNA for the CDR3 is TGTGCCAGCAACCCCCTGGGGCAGAGCTACAATGAGCAGTTCTTC. Together with reference TRBV11-2 and TRBJ2-1, the CDR3 gives the full variable domain: EAGVAQSPRYKIIEKRQSVAFWCNPISGHATLYWYQQILGQGPKLLIQFQNNGVVDDSQLPKDRFSAERLKGVDSTLKIQPAKLEDSAVYLCASNPLGQSYNEQFFGPGTRLTVL.